This T cell receptor beta chain was documented in a study of a mutant IDH1 vaccine in newly diagnosed glioma. On the study more broadly: Therapy received beforehand was radiotherapy, temozolomide, or both, with most patients given both.

The time point denotes: baseline, week 1 (first vaccination visit). The treatment is: pre-vaccination baseline after standard-of-care therapy. Donors harbored newly found WHO grade 3 or 4 IDH1-mutant, ATRX-lost astrocytomas. Trimming cost V 3 bases and J 5 bases; bases outside gene matches: 7. This CDR3 has 16 residues. Germline CDR1 and CDR2: MNHEY and SMNVEV (reference sequence). Profiled with immunoSEQ multiplex PCR; TCRdb holds only in-frame clones, not every one. The sample consists of 85,000 to 100,000 clones, about 90% of them appearing once. This clonotype was sampled from a woman aged 50 to 65 with glioma. The material sequenced was PBMCs, taken from a glioma patient treated with radiotherapy, temozolomide or both. This sequence joins TRBV27 and TRBJ2-5, with TRBD1 matching over 12 bases. The DNA for the CDR3 is TGTGCCAGCAGTTTCACCGGGACAGGGGGCGCGGAGACCCAGTACTTC. This sequence encodes CASSFTGTGGAETQYF.